These 5 T cell receptor beta chains share one sample of origin, sequenced in a study of PD-L1 blockade in urothelial cancer. Produced via immunoSEQ multiplex PCR; TCRdb's table is partial and in-frame only. The sample records 50,000 or so clones, roughly 86% being singletons. Time point here: peripheral blood 6 weeks after treatment start. The sequenced sample was PBMCs, obtained around atezolizumab (anti-PD-L1) treatment. All receptors derive from a man aged 60 to 69 with urothelial cancer.

V and J are TRBV28 and TRBJ1-5; D is possibly TRBD1 (5 bases). This CDR3 is built from 16 residues. The germline V and J ends were trimmed by 5 bases and 6 bases, with 20 bases remaining between them. From germline, CDR1 is MDHEN and CDR2 SYDVKM. CDR3 in amino acids: CASSPPGGVVGQPQHF. CDR3 sequence (DNA): TGTGCCAGCAGTCCCCCCGGGGGTGTAGTCGGTCAGCCCCAGCATTTT.

J is TRBJ2-1 and V is TRBV11-3; perhaps TRBD2 as D (5 bases). Germline assignment: CDR1 SGHNT and CDR2 YENEEA. This CDR3 region has 14 residues. The germline V and J ends were trimmed by 5 bases and 5 bases, with 13 bases remaining between them. Written as DNA, the CDR3 is TGTGCCAGCAGCATTGGACTCGACCACAATGAGCAGTTCTTC. It encodes CASSIGLDHNEQFF.

This chain joins TRBV5-1 and TRBJ2-1, with D unresolved. The CDR3 has 13 amino acids. CDR1 is SGHRS and CDR2 is YFSETQ in the germline V gene. V lost 0 bases and J lost 4, with 5 bases in between. The CDR3 nucleotides read TGCGCCAGCAGCTTGGCAGTATACAATGAGCAGTTCTTC. This gives the protein CASSLAVYNEQFF.

This chain connects TRBV5-1 to TRBJ2-2, with 11 bases lining up with TRBD2. The CDR3 extends over 16 amino acids. Germline V gives CDR1 SGHRS, CDR2 YFSETQ. The J segment lost 3 bases and the V segment lost 4 bases, leaving 5 bases of the junction unmatched. The CDR3 DNA follows: TGCGCCAGCAGCCGTAGCGGGGGGGCGGACACCGGGGAGCTGTTTTTT. Translation gives CASSRSGGADTGELFF.

The chain is built from TRBV28 and TRBJ1-5, with 9 positions matching TRBD1. CDR3 length equals 19 residues. The germline V gene encodes CDR1 MDHEN and CDR2 SYDVKM. V gave up 3 bases and J gave up 1 base; unmatched junction bases: 13. The CDR3 coding sequence is TGTGCCAGCAGTTTTATACCGGGACAGGGCATAAGGAGCAATCAGCCCCAGCATTTT. Translation: CASSFIPGQGIRSNQPQHF.